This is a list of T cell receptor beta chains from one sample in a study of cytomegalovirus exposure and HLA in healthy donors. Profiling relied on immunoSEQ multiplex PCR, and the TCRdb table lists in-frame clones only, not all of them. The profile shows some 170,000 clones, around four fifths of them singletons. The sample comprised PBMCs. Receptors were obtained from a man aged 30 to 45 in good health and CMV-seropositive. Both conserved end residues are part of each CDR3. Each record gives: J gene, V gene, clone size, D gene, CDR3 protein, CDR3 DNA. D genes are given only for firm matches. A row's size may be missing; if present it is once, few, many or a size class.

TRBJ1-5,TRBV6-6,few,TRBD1,CASRTGTRNQPQHF,TGTGCCAGCAGGACAGGGACCAGGAATCAGCCCCAGCATTTT
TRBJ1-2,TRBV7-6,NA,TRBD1,CASSYRTGANYGYTF,TGTGCCAGCAGCTATCGGACAGGCGCCAACTATGGCTACACCTTC
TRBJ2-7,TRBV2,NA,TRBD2,CASSGTSGGYSSYEQYF,TGTGCCAGCAGTGGGACTAGCGGGGGTTATAGCTCCTACGAGCAGTACTTC
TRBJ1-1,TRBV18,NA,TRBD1,CASSPLGGRGLQNTEAFF,TGTGCCAGCTCACCCCTAGGGGGCAGGGGGCTCCAGAACACTGAAGCTTTCTTT
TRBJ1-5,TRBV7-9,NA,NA,CASSLREDSGQPQHF,TGTGCCAGCAGCTTACGAGAGGACAGTGGACAGCCCCAGCATTTT
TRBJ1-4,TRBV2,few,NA,CASSEQGQSNEKLFF,TGTGCCAGCAGTGAACAAGGACAGTCAAATGAAAAACTGTTTTTT
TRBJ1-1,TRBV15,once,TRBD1,CATWTGGLGNTEAFF,TGTGCCACATGGACAGGGGGACTGGGGAACACTGAAGCTTTCTTT
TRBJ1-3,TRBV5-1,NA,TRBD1,CASSEGQGLAGNTIYF,TGCGCCAGCAGCGAGGGACAGGGTTTAGCTGGAAACACCATATATTTT
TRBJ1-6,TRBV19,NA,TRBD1,CASSIAGQGDNSPLHF,TGTGCCAGTAGTATAGCCGGACAGGGGGATAATTCACCCCTCCACTTT
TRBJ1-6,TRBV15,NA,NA,CATQGMDSPLHF,TGTGCCACCCAGGGTATGGATTCACCCCTCCACTTT
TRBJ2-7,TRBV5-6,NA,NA,CASSSGWTPYSF,TGTGCCAGCAGCTCAGGCTGGACACCGTATTCCTTC
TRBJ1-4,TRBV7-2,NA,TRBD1,CASSPGTANEKLFF,TGTGCCAGCAGCCCGGGGACAGCTAATGAAAAACTGTTTTTT
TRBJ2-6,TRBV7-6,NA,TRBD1,CASSSSTGQGRSGANVLTF,TGTGCCAGCAGCTCCTCCACGGGACAGGGGCGCTCTGGGGCCAACGTCCTGACTTTC
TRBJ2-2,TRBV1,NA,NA,CTSSQDWQGALTGELFF,TGCACCAGCAGCCAAGACTGGCAGGGGGCTTTAACCGGGGAGCTGTTTTTT
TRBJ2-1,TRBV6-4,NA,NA,CASSDSQGVNEQFF,TGTGCCAGCAGTGACTCCCAAGGGGTCAATGAGCAGTTCTTC
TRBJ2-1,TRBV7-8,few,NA,CASSGVLGSSNEQFF,TGTGCCAGCAGCGGGGTTCTTGGGAGTAGCAATGAGCAGTTCTTC
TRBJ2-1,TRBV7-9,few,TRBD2,CASSARGSGGNNEQFF,TGTGCCAGCAGCGCGCGAGGAAGCGGGGGGAACAATGAGCAGTTCTTC
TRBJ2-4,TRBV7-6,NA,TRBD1,CASSPAGTGLAKNIQYF,TGTGCCAGCAGCCCTGCCGGGACAGGGCTAGCCAAAAACATTCAGTACTTC
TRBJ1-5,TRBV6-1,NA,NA,CASSEVALSNQPQHF,TGTGCCAGCAGTGAAGTAGCCCTGAGCAATCAGCCCCAGCATTTT
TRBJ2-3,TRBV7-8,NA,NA,CASSLRAGKDTQYF,TGTGCCAGCAGCTTAAGGGCAGGGAAAGATACGCAGTATTTT
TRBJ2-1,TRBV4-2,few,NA,CASSQDGRVGAYNEQFF,TGTGCCAGCAGCCAAGACGGGCGGGTCGGGGCCTACAATGAGCAGTTCTTC
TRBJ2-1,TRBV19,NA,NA,CASSNPPGLPDNEQFF,TGTGCCAGTAGTAACCCCCCGGGACTCCCCGACAATGAGCAGTTCTTC
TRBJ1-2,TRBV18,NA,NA,CASSQSGSTNYGYTF,TGTGCCAGCTCACAAAGTGGTAGCACTAACTATGGCTACACCTTC
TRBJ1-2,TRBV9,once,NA,CASSVSSGSNYGYTF,TGTGCCAGCAGCGTTTCTTCTGGCTCTAACTATGGCTACACCTTC
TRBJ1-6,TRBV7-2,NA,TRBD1,CASISATGKNSPLHF,TGTGCCAGCATCTCTGCGACAGGGAAAAATTCACCCCTCCACTTT
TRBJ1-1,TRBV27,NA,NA,CASSLYPGVEAFF,TGTGCCAGCAGTTTATATCCAGGGGTTGAAGCTTTCTTT
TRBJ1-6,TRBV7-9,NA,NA,CASSGSGLGSPLHF,TGTGCCAGCAGCGGATCAGGGTTGGGTTCACCCCTCCACTTT
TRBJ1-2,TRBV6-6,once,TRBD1,CASSPGGSNYGYTF,TGTGCCAGCAGTCCAGGGGGGTCTAATTATGGCTACACCTTC
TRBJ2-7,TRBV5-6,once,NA,CASSLDGQISYEQYF,TGTGCCAGCAGCTTAGACGGACAGATCTCCTACGAGCAGTACTTC
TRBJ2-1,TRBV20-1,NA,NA,CSAYQGEQFF,TGCAGTGCCTATCAGGGGGAGCAGTTCTTC
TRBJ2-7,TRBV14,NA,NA,CASSQGQGTEQYF,TGTGCCAGCAGCCAAGGGCAGGGGACCGAGCAGTACTTC
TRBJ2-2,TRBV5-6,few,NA,CASSPVGERELFF,TGTGCCAGCAGCCCCGTCGGGGAGCGGGAGCTGTTTTTT
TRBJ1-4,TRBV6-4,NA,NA,CASTRTGSTNEKLFF,TGTGCCAGCACGAGGACGGGGTCAACTAATGAAAAACTGTTTTTT